The present T cell receptor beta chain was sequenced within a study of blood T cell repertoires in COVID-19. The CDR3 has 14 amino acids. Germline V CDR1 and CDR2: MDHEN, SYDVKM. Trimming removed 7 bases at V and 2 bases at J, with 15 bases between. Individuals aged roughly 18 to 95 years were recruited from about two dozen US areas. Participants had their cohort set by participant-reported clinical history. Original handling: Reference gene primer amplification gave estimated nucleated cell counts. Only in-frame clones appear in the TCRdb table, and some are missing; sequencing was by immunoSEQ multiplex PCR. The DNA gave D and trimming, while V, J and clone size come from that table. The sample includes roughly 180,000 clones, around 80% seen only once; the top ten take about 3.6%.

Source material: PBMCs or T cells enriched from blood (not recorded which). This receptor was identified in a woman aged 45-65 years in a cohort exposed to, infected with or recovered from COVID-19 (not recorded which). This chain links TRBV28 with TRBJ2-7, with D possibly matching TRBD1 (6 bases). The CDR3 DNA sequence: TGTGCCAGCATTGCTCCGGGACAACCCTACGAGCAGTACTTC. Amino acid sequence: CASIAPGQPYEQYF.